The present entry profiles one TCR beta chain with its context. Its antigen is unidentified. Trimming at V came to 4 bases and at J to 1 base, leaving 7 bases not matched to a gene. The CDR3 is 15 residues long. Germline lookup yields CDR1 SQVTM and CDR2 ANQGSEA. This sample is part of a study of cytomegalovirus exposure and HLA in healthy donors. Researchers ran the PCR with 60 Vbeta and 13 Jbeta primers. The protocol was immunoSEQ multiplex PCR, while the TCRdb copy is restricted to in-frame clones and leaves out a portion. Of around 50,000 clones in the sample, around 85% were seen once. Overall study results and limits: Certain sequence variants were highly shared and formed a cluster, and this cluster was likely a sequencing artifact. Across donors, most TCRs were seen rarely, yet some public ones were widespread. Per a prior analysis, the majority of TCR beta V segments were productive roughly 90% or roughly 30% of the time. Later work found that TCR association rates differed between HLA loci; DRB1 had the most and HLA-C the fewest.

The chain employs TRBV29-1 and TRBJ2-3, with 8 nucleotides matching TRBD1. This clonotype was obtained from a man aged 35-49 years in good health and CMV-seronegative. The specimen was PBMCs. The CDR3 is CSVVRQGARTDTQYF. The CDR3 DNA sequence: TGCAGCGTTGTTAGGCAGGGGGCCCGCACAGATACGCAGTATTTT.